The T cell receptor beta chain described here comes from a study of T cell responses to AZD1222 COVID-19 vaccine. The table came from immunoSEQ multiplex PCR; TCRdb's copy has only in-frame clones and leaves some out. The sample lists around 210,000 clones, roughly 94% occurring once. Per the germline V gene, CDR1 is SNHLY and CDR2 is FYNNEI. Deletions cut 0 bases from V and 14 bases from J, with 15 bases between. The CDR3 totals 13 residues. The sequence was obtained from an adult who received the MenACWY meningococcal vaccine as a control. This rearrangement joins TRBV2 to TRBJ2-3; D is uncertain. The specimen comprised peripheral blood, sampled 28 days after the second dose of the MenACWY control vaccine. The CDR3 region is CASSEAGTLNGYF. The CDR3 nucleotides are TGTGCCAGCAGTGAAGCAGGAACGCTTAACGGGTATTTT.